This T cell receptor beta chain was captured in a study of OX40 agonist ivuxolimab in advanced cancers. Study-level findings and limits: Researchers did not determine the expanded peripheral T cells' antigen specificity.

The CDR3 covers 13 residues. Between the trimmed V and J ends, which lost 5 bases and 7 bases, there was a span of 12 bases. Germline values: CDR1 MNHNY, CDR2 SVGAGI (reference sequence). As to this clone: Antigen specificity is unknown.

The repertoire was sequenced with immunoSEQ multiplex PCR; TCRdb's copy has only in-frame clones and lacks some. The table has some 74,000 clones, roughly four fifths seen once. Sequencing was performed on CD4+ or CD8+ T cells sorted from blood, taken in a trial of the OX40 agonist ivuxolimab. The rearrangement links TRBV6-6 to TRBJ1-5; D is ambiguous. This TCR derives from an adult with an advanced solid tumor such as melanoma, head and neck, liver or kidney cancer. The CDR3 DNA follows: TGTGCCAGCAGTGGAAGCGGTTGGCAGCCCCAGCATTTT. Encoded protein: CASSGSGWQPQHF.